This paragraph covers one T cell receptor (beta chain) sequence. The entry originates in a study of blood T cell repertoires in COVID-19. At the level of the study: The United States, Italy and Spain provided the acute and convalescent COVID-19 samples.

Germline-derived CDR1 and CDR2 are GTSNPN and SVGIG (reference sequence). V shed 4 bases and J shed 8 bases, with 14 bases lying between them. CDR3 size: 12 residues. Study processing details: Estimation of nucleated cell counts relied on the amplification of reference gene primers. Generated by immunoSEQ multiplex PCR, the TCRdb table keeps only in-frame clones and is missing some. That table furnishes V, J and clone size, whereas the DNA furnished D and trimming. The profile covers 100,000 to 150,000 clones, with about four fifths appearing a single time and about 11% taken by the ten largest. The origin of this receptor is a man between 60 and 75 years old with acute or convalescent COVID-19. Sequencing was carried out using peripheral blood. This rearrangement joins TRBV30 to TRBJ1-2, with no clear D. In DNA, the CDR3 is TGTGCCTGGACAAGGGAGACGGCAGGCTACACCTTC. Translating gives CAWTRETAGYTF.